The 15 T cell receptor beta chains in this list originate from one sample, sequenced in a study of CD8+CD57+ T cells in acquired aplastic anemia. The TCR beta profiling, which covered VDJ combination and CDR3 sequence, was carried out using genomic DNA as the template. MiXCR, run by TCRdb on the reads, gives a single entry per CDR3 protein. The sample has 180,000 or so distinct CDR3 sequences, less than 55% seen once. Sequenced input: sorted CD4+, CD8+, or CD8+CD57+ T cells (not recorded which) from PBMCs. These receptors were obtained from a human donor in good health.

The V call is TRBV5-1, the J call TRBJ2-1; 7 positions match TRBD2. Looked up from germline, CDR1 is SGHRS and CDR2 is YFSETQ. The CDR3 length is 16 residues. Trimming took 5 bases from V and 1 from J; bases not matched to a gene: 9. Here the CDR3 DNA reads TGCGCCAGCAGTCCTGCTAGCGGTATATCCTACAATGAGCAGTTCTTC. Translation gives CASSPASGISYNEQFF.

This clonotype was detected only a few times. This chain links TRBV20-1 with TRBJ2-5; weak D call: TRBD1 (7 bases). Germline V gene sequence: CDR1 DFQATT, CDR2 SNEGSKA (reference sequence). The CDR3 extends over 13 amino acids. Deletions cut 3 bases from V and 4 bases from J, with 12 bases between. For the CDR3, the DNA is TGCAGTGCTAGCCGACAGGGAGGAGAGACCCAGTACTTC. It codes for CSASRQGGETQYF.

This clonotype was recorded many times. The rearrangement uses TRBV19 and TRBJ1-5; 8 bases map to TRBD1. Germline V gene data show CDR1 as LNHDA and CDR2 as SQIVND (reference sequence). The V gene end was trimmed by 9 bases and the J gene end by 1 base; junction bases not matched to a gene: 11. The CDR3 is 16 residues long. In DNA, the CDR3 is TGTGCCAGCCAAGACAGGGGCAGTTCGAGCAATCAGCCCCAGCATTTT. Amino acids: CASQDRGSSSNQPQHF.

This rearrangement joins TRBV29-1 to TRBJ1-2; 11 nucleotides align to TRBD1. Trimming took 5 bases from V and 0 from J; bases not matched to a gene: 8. The V gene's germline CDR1 is SQVTM and CDR2 ANQGSEA. This CDR3 comprises 16 residues. CDR3 sequence: CSVSGQGAQTNYGYTF. The DNA for the CDR3 is TGCAGCGTTTCCGGACAGGGGGCGCAGACTAACTATGGCTACACCTTC.

V is TRBV29-1 and J is TRBJ2-3; D gene unclear. V was pared by 7 bases and J by 3 bases, with 11 bases between. This CDR3 has 12 amino acids. The germline gives CDR1 SQVTM, CDR2 ANQGSEA. CDR3 region: CSADLGTDTQYF. Here the CDR3 DNA reads TGCAGCGCCGACCTAGGGACAGATACGCAGTATTTT.

This clonotype was detected ten times or more. The chain links TRBV4-2 to TRBJ2-7, with 9 nucleotides matching TRBD2. The CDR3 length is 16 residues. Germline-derived CDR1 and CDR2 are LGHNA and YNFKEQ. The V and J ends lost 1 base and 0 bases, in that order; junction bases with no gene match: 4. This chain's CDR3 is CASSQGLAVLSYEQYF. The CDR3 DNA follows: TGTGCCAGCAGCCAAGGACTAGCGGTCCTCTCCTACGAGCAGTACTTC.

The gene calls are TRBV20-1 and TRBJ2-3; D is undetermined. The CDR3 runs 14 residues. The germline V gene encodes CDR1 DFQATT and CDR2 SNEGSKA (reference sequence). The V end lost 0 bases, the J end lost 2 bases, and 9 bases lay between the germline ends. The CDR3 coding sequence is TGCAGTGCTAGAGAACCTCCTACCACAGATACGCAGTATTTT. It translates to CSAREPPTTDTQYF.

Note on this clonotype: Relative to the germline gene, one junction end is altered; a read error may explain this. The chain is built from TRBV4-2 and TRBJ2-1; D might be TRBD2 (6 bases). CDR3 length: 16 residues. Germline CDR1 and CDR2: LGHNA and YNFKEQ. The CDR3 sequence is CASSPRTSSVGDEQLF. In nucleotides, the CDR3 is TGTGCCAGCAGCCCCAGAACCTCTAGCGTGGGGGATGAGCAGCTCTTC.

The sample holds a few counts of this clonotype. The V gene is TRBV20-1, the J gene TRBJ2-1, with D perhaps given as TRBD1 or TRBD2 (5 bases each). The ends were cut back, 0 bases at V and 0 bases at J, with 18 bases in the middle. CDR3 length: 18 amino acids. Germline V gives CDR1 DFQATT, CDR2 SNEGSKA (reference sequence). The CDR3: CSARDHLNEGSSYNEQFF. The DNA of the CDR3 is TGCAGTGCTAGAGACCACCTTAACGAGGGGAGCTCCTACAATGAGCAGTTCTTC.

This clonotype appeared many times. The V gene is TRBV19, the J gene TRBJ1-5; unclear D gene. The CDR3 has 14 residues. V was shortened by 3 bases and J by 0 bases, with 6 bases between the two germline ends. Germline CDR1 and CDR2: LNHDA and SQIVND (reference sequence). The CDR3 sequence: CASSMVSSNQPQHF. The DNA for the CDR3 is TGTGCCAGTAGTATGGTATCTAGCAATCAGCCCCAGCATTTT.

This clonotype was picked up many times. The chain links TRBV10-3 to TRBJ1-1; possibly TRBD1 for D (6 bases). CDR3 length: 13 residues. Germline CDR1 reads ENHRY; CDR2 reads SYGVKD. V was pared by 1 base and J by 9 bases, with 12 bases between. CDR3 amino acids: CAISEFSGDKAFF. The CDR3 DNA is TGTGCCATCAGTGAGTTTTCAGGGGATAAAGCTTTCTTT.

CDR3 protein: CASKGREGSNTEAFF. CDR3 nucleotides: TGTGCCAGTAAGGGCAGGGAGGGATCGAACACTGAAGCTTTCTTT. This chain links TRBV19 with TRBJ1-1, with D perhaps matching TRBD1 (5 bases). The CDR3 covers 15 residues. Germline V lookup: CDR1 LNHDA, CDR2 SQIVND (reference sequence). Trimming pared 7 bases from V and 1 base from J, leaving 16 bases between. The variable domain in full, with the rest retrieved from reference TRBV19 and TRBJ1-1, is DGGITQSPKYLFRKEGQNVTLSCEQNLNHDAMYWYRQDPGQGLRLIYYSQIVNDFQKGDIAEGYSVSREKKESFPLTVTSAQKNPTAFYLCASKGREGSNTEAFFGQGTRLTVV.

This clonotype turned up a few times. This chain connects TRBV10-3 to TRBJ2-1; 8 bases align to TRBD2. The germline CDR1 and CDR2 sequences are ENHRY and SYGVKD. CDR3 length equals 15 residues. Trimming at V came to 2 bases and at J to 3 bases, leaving 3 bases not matched to a gene. The CDR3 nucleotides read TGTGCCATCAGTGAGATACTAGCGGACTACAATGAGCAGTTCTTC. It translates to CAISEILADYNEQFF.

The sample holds a few counts of this clonotype. This sequence joins TRBV5-1 and TRBJ2-2, with D hard to call. V was pared by 0 bases and J by 3 bases, with 9 bases between. The CDR3 totals 15 residues. Germline lookup yields CDR1 SGHRS and CDR2 YFSETQ. CDR3 coding DNA: TGCGCCAGCAGCTTGGGTCACTCAGACACCGGGGAGCTGTTTTTT. This sequence encodes CASSLGHSDTGELFF.

This clonotype was observed once. The rearrangement links TRBV5-4 to TRBJ2-7; possibly TRBD2 for D (5 bases). V was cut by 0 bases and J by 6 bases, with 16 bases left in between. Per germline, CDR1 SGHNT and CDR2 YYREEE (reference sequence). The CDR3 is made up of 15 amino acids. The CDR3 DNA follows: TGTGCCAGCAGCTTGGTAGGTGGGAGTTCGAGCGAGCAGTACTTC. It translates to CASSLVGGSSSEQYF.